The next 28 T cell receptor beta chains were all read from a single sample in a study of blood T cell repertoires in COVID-19. Repertoires were generated with immunoSEQ multiplex PCR, while TCRdb's copy carries only in-frame clones and drops some. The data contain over 200,000 clones, roughly 90% of them singletons. Sequenced input: peripheral blood. The receptor source for this set is a woman between 55 and 75 years old with acute or convalescent COVID-19.

The chain links TRBV11-2 to TRBJ2-7; 9 nucleotides line up with TRBD1. Germline values: CDR1 SGHAT, CDR2 FQNNGV. Trimming took 5 bases from V and 6 from J; bases not matched to a gene: 2. The CDR3 runs to 12 residues. The CDR3 DNA follows: TGTGCCAGCAGCCCGGACAGGGGCGAGCAGTACTTC. Amino acid sequence: CASSPDRGEQYF.

This chain joins TRBV27 and TRBJ2-7, with a possible D match to TRBD2 (7 bases). The CDR3 consists of 15 residues. Between the trimmed V and J ends, which lost 4 bases and 0 bases, there was a span of 13 bases. Per germline, CDR1 MNHEY and CDR2 SMNVEV (reference sequence). The CDR3 DNA sequence: TGTGCCAGCAGTTATGACCGGGGGGCCTCCTACGAGCAGTACTTC. Protein sequence: CASSYDRGASYEQYF.

The V and J genes are TRBV3-1 (or the pseudogene TRBV3-2) and TRBJ1-2, with 9 bases matching TRBD1. This CDR3 is 16 amino acids long. J lost 6 bases, V lost 2 bases, and 10 bases had no gene match. Per germline, CDR1 LGHDT and CDR2 YNNKEL (reference sequence). The CDR3 protein is CASSQSGGTGSNGYTF. In DNA form, the CDR3 reads TGTGCCAGCAGCCAATCTGGGGGGACAGGGAGTAATGGCTACACCTTC.

V and J are TRBV30 and TRBJ2-7, with 9 nucleotides matching TRBD1. After removal of 5 bases from V and 6 bases from J, the junction contained 5 bases not matched to a gene. Germline CDR1 reads GTSNPN; CDR2 reads SVGIG (reference sequence). The CDR3 has 12 amino acids. The CDR3 nucleotides read TGTGCCTGGGACAGGGGGGCGGCCGAGCAGTACTTC. It translates to CAWDRGAAEQYF. The complete variable domain, with remaining parts taken from reference TRBV30 and TRBJ2-7, reads SQTIHQWPATLVQPVGSPLSLECTVEGTSNPNLYWYRQAAGRGLQLLFYSVGIGQISSEVPQNLSASRPQDRQFILSSKKLLLSDSGFYLCAWDRGAAEQYFGPGTRLTVT.

The chain employs TRBV11-2 and TRBJ2-1; D is uncertain. V dropped 1 base and J dropped 6 bases, with 4 bases sitting between them. The V gene's germline CDR1 is SGHAT and CDR2 FQNNGV. The CDR3 has 12 residues. Here the CDR3 DNA reads TGTGCCAGCAGCTTAGCCGGCAATGAGCAGTTCTTC. Residues: CASSLAGNEQFF.

The rearrangement uses TRBV12-3 or TRBV12-4 and TRBJ1-1, with D unclear. V lost 6 bases, J lost 5 bases, and 13 bases lay in between. This CDR3 comprises 13 residues. The CDR3 is CASSYGRGTEAFF. In DNA, the CDR3 is TGTGCCAGCAGCTACGGCCGCGGGACTGAAGCTTTCTTT.

J is TRBJ2-5 and V is TRBV6-5, with D perhaps matching TRBD1 (6 bases). Germline values: CDR1 MNHEY, CDR2 SVGAGI. Trimming took 7 bases from V and 1 from J, leaving 16 bases between them. There are 15 residues in the CDR3. The CDR3: CASKIWGPSQETQYF. CDR3 sequence (DNA): TGTGCCAGCAAAATTTGGGGGCCCTCCCAAGAGACCCAGTACTTC.

The rearrangement joins TRBV28 to TRBJ1-3; 8 positions match TRBD1. V dropped 5 bases and J dropped 1; count of bases not matched to a gene: 7. Germline V lookup: CDR1 MDHEN, CDR2 SYDVKM. The CDR3 has 16 residues. The CDR3 DNA sequence: TGTGCCAGCAGTCCAGGACAGGGATTTTCTGGAAACACCATATATTTT. This encodes CASSPGQGFSGNTIYF.

This chain connects TRBV6-5 to TRBJ2-7, with TRBD1 as a possible D gene (6 bases). Germline V CDR1 and CDR2: MNHEY, SVGAGI. The CDR3 is made up of 13 amino acids. Trimming cost V 4 bases and J 3 bases, with 10 bases left between them. CDR3 in DNA: TGTGCCAGCAGTTCGACAGGATACTACGAGCAGTACTTC. It codes for CASSSTGYYEQYF.

V usage is TRBV7-8 and J usage is TRBJ1-6; a possible D gene is TRBD1 (6 bases). The ends were cut back, 5 bases at V and 11 bases at J, with 22 bases in the middle. The germline V gene has CDR1 SGHVS and CDR2 FQNEAQ. CDR3 length equals 16 residues. CDR3 bases: TGTGCCAGCAGCGTAGGTACACAGGGTTATTCTACACCCCTCCACTTT. It encodes CASSVGTQGYSTPLHF.

The chain combines TRBV18 with TRBJ1-1, with 7 positions matching TRBD1. The V and J ends lost 5 bases and 8 bases, in that order; junction bases with no gene match: 11. This CDR3 is built from 14 residues. Germline CDR1 reads KGHSH; CDR2 reads LQKENI. The CDR3 sequence: CASSGVGDRGEAFF. CDR3 coding DNA: TGTGCCAGCTCAGGGGTAGGGGACAGAGGGGAAGCTTTCTTT.

The J gene is TRBJ1-5, the V gene TRBV15; 7 nucleotides align to TRBD1. Germline CDR1 LNHNV, CDR2 YYDKDF (reference sequence). CDR3 length equals 15 residues. With V trimmed by 3 bases and J by 3 bases, 5 bases remained unmatched. The CDR3 coding sequence is TGTGCCACCAGCAGGGAAGACAGGGCCAATCAGCCCCAGCATTTT. Protein sequence: CATSREDRANQPQHF.

The chain recombines TRBV19 with TRBJ2-3; 12 bases match TRBD2. Trimming took 4 bases from V and 9 from J; bases not matched to a gene: 8. Germline CDR1 LNHDA, CDR2 SQIVND (reference sequence). This CDR3 has 15 amino acids. CDR3: CASSTSGRARETQYF. The CDR3 DNA reads as TGTGCCAGTAGTACTAGCGGGAGGGCCCGGGAAACGCAGTATTTT.

This clone appeared a few times. The genes are TRBV5-4 and TRBJ2-2; 7 nucleotides agree with TRBD1. The trim removed 4 bases at V and 0 bases at J, leaving 6 bases unmatched. The CDR3 is 16 amino acids. From germline, CDR1 is SGHNT and CDR2 YYREEE (reference sequence). The CDR3 nucleotides read TGTGCCAGCAGCAGCTTACAGGGGTCGAACACCGGGGAGCTGTTTTTT. Translated: CASSSLQGSNTGELFF.

The chain couples TRBV7-6 to TRBJ1-1; maybe TRBD1 (6 bases). Per germline, CDR1 SGHVS and CDR2 FNYEAQ. With 1 base removed from V and 1 base from J, the gap between germline ends came to 16 bases. There are 17 residues in the CDR3. Written as DNA, the CDR3 is TGTGCCAGCAGCTTAGGGGACTGGGGGGGCACGAACACTGAAGCTTTCTTT. Protein: CASSLGDWGGTNTEAFF.

The rearrangement uses TRBV30 and TRBJ1-6, with TRBD1 matching over 10 bases. The CDR3 extends over 15 amino acids. Germline V gene data show CDR1 as GTSNPN and CDR2 as SVGIG (reference sequence). The V segment lost 1 base and the J segment 7 bases; nucleotides outside the gene matches: 4. The CDR3 DNA reads as TGTGCCTGGAGTGCGACAGGGGGCTGGAATTCACCCCTCCACTTT. This gives the protein CAWSATGGWNSPLHF.

The chain recombines TRBV12-3 or TRBV12-4 with TRBJ2-5, with TRBD1 matching 8 bases. Unmatched junction bases numbered 2, after V lost 3 bases and J lost 5 bases. CDR3 length: 13 residues. CDR3 nucleotide sequence: TGTGCCAGCAGTTTCTACAGGGGGGAGACCCAGTACTTC. Protein product: CASSFYRGETQYF.

The gene calls are TRBV10-1 and TRBJ2-5; perhaps TRBD2 as D (6 bases). The CDR3 totals 15 residues. CDR1 is WNHNN and CDR2 is SYGVQD in the germline V gene (reference sequence). The V gene lost 6 bases and the J gene lost 0 bases, with 14 bases spanning the gap. CDR3 DNA: TGCGCCAGCAGGTTTAGCGGTAAAAACCAAGAGACCCAGTACTTC. Its protein product is CASRFSGKNQETQYF.

This clone was recorded only once. The genes are TRBV28 and TRBJ2-1; D not certain. Germline lookup yields CDR1 MDHEN and CDR2 SYDVKM. The ends were cut back, 3 bases at V and 8 bases at J, with 5 bases in the middle. The CDR3 sequence is 11 residues long. CDR3 amino acids: CASSFIYEQFF. CDR3 in DNA: TGTGCCAGCAGTTTTATCTATGAGCAGTTCTTC.

The chain joins TRBV12-3 or TRBV12-4 to TRBJ2-2; D call uncertain. This CDR3 contains 13 residues. V lost 6 bases to trimming and J lost 2 bases, with 7 bases between them. The CDR3 DNA is TGTGCCAGCAGACGAACTAACACCGGGGAGCTGTTTTTT. Translation: CASRRTNTGELFF.

The J gene is TRBJ2-3, the V gene TRBV5-6; 11 bases align to TRBD2. V dropped 4 bases and J dropped 2; count of bases not matched to a gene: 9. This CDR3 spans 17 amino acids. CDR1 and CDR2 from the germline V gene are SGHDT and YYEEEE. CDR3 nucleotide sequence: TGTGCCAGCAGCGGTGGGACTAGCGGAGAGCTCACAGATACGCAGTATTTT. Translating gives CASSGGTSGELTDTQYF.

The rearrangement joins TRBV6-5 to TRBJ2-2, with TRBD2 identical over 7 bases. Germline V CDR1 and CDR2: MNHEY, SVGAGI. The CDR3 runs to 15 residues. V lost 2 bases to trimming and J lost 5 bases; unmatched junction nucleotides: 5. The CDR3 is CASSYGLGGTGELFF. The CDR3 bases are TGTGCCAGCAGTTACGGACTAGGTGGGACCGGGGAGCTGTTTTTT.

This clone was observed a handful of times. This chain joins TRBV18 and TRBJ1-1; 10 nucleotides line up with TRBD1. The CDR3 is made up of 19 amino acids. The germline V gene encodes CDR1 KGHSH and CDR2 LQKENI. V shed 1 base and J 4 bases; nucleotides not matched to a gene: 15. The DNA of the CDR3 is TGTGCCAGCTCACCACGGAAGGGGGACCGGGACAGGGGATCCACTGAAGCTTTCTTT. It yields the protein CASSPRKGDRDRGSTEAFF.

This clone was counted a single time. The J gene is TRBJ2-1, the V gene TRBV27, with 7 bases aligning to TRBD1. Losses at the gene ends were 6 bases for V and 9 bases for J; bases not matched to a gene: 5. This CDR3 is 12 amino acids long. The V gene's germline CDR1 is MNHEY and CDR2 SMNVEV (reference sequence). Here the CDR3 reads CASSPTGTEQFF. The CDR3 bases are TGTGCCAGCAGCCCGACAGGGACTGAGCAGTTCTTC.

The chain recombines TRBV19 with TRBJ1-1; TRBD1 is a possible D gene (5 bases). CDR1 and CDR2 (germline): LNHDA, SQIVND (reference sequence). Trimming stripped 5 bases from V and 2 bases from J, with 12 bases between. The CDR3 consists of 14 residues. The CDR3 nucleotides are TGTGCCAGTAGTCTAGGCGGGGGAAACACTGAAGCTTTCTTT. Translated: CASSLGGGNTEAFF.

V gene TRBV19 combines with J gene TRBJ1-5; possibly TRBD1 for D (5 bases). In germline, CDR1 is LNHDA, CDR2 SQIVND (reference sequence). CDR3 length equals 16 residues. The ends were cut back, 0 bases at V and 1 base at J, with 10 bases in the middle. CDR3 sequence: CASSIEGGTSNQPQHF. In nucleotides, the CDR3 is TGTGCCAGTAGTATAGAGGGAGGGACCAGCAATCAGCCCCAGCATTTT.

This chain connects TRBV9 to TRBJ1-5, with 9 bases identical to TRBD1. The V gene end was trimmed by 3 bases and the J gene end by 3 bases; junction bases not matched to a gene: 4. Germline CDR1 reads SGDLS; CDR2 reads YYNGEE. The CDR3 length is 15 residues. The CDR3 loop is CASSAGTGPNQPQHF. In nucleotides, the CDR3 is TGTGCCAGCAGCGCCGGGACAGGGCCCAATCAGCCCCAGCATTTT.

Remarks on this clone: This specimen includes other DNA sequences encoding the same CDR3. The V and J genes are TRBV5-1 and TRBJ2-2; 9 bases fit TRBD1. With 0 bases clipped from V and 5 bases from J, the junction kept 2 bases outside the gene matches. The CDR3 runs 15 residues. Germline CDR1 reads SGHRS; CDR2 reads YFSETQ. The CDR3 DNA follows: TGCGCCAGCAGCTTGGAGGGACAGGGAACCGGGGAGCTGTTTTTT. This gives the protein CASSLEGQGTGELFF.